This entry concerns a single T cell receptor (beta chain). Seattle patient enrollment occurred during active infection, with longitudinal follow-up thereafter. The source of the sample is a study of blood T cell repertoires in COVID-19. Measured with immunoSEQ multiplex PCR; TCRdb has only the in-frame clones, and not every one. The sample lists some 240,000 clones, around nine tenths occurring once. Germline V gives CDR1 LNHDA, CDR2 SQIVND (reference sequence). The CDR3 spans 15 residues. V was pared by 3 bases and J by 5 bases, with 15 bases between. This rearrangement joins TRBV19 to TRBJ2-3, with D maybe TRBD1 (5 bases). Sequencing was carried out using peripheral blood. This sequence was found in a man aged 60 to 75 with COVID-19, enrolled during active disease. The CDR3 region has the DNA TGTGCCAGTAGTATGGCCCCAAGGGGTGGAGATACGCAGTATTTT. This translates into CASSMAPRGGDTQYF.